This T cell receptor (beta chain) was identified in a study of cytomegalovirus exposure and HLA in healthy donors. Sequencing was performed with immunoSEQ multiplex PCR; in TCRdb, only in-frame clones are kept and a portion is missing. The repertoire holds about 140,000 clones, with 84% as singletons. Turning to this clone: Antigen: not known.

V was clipped by 5 bases and J by 0 bases, with 11 bases between them. The CDR3 sequence is 15 residues long. Per the germline V gene, CDR1 is MNHEY and CDR2 is SVGAGI. Study findings and constraints: Among TCR sequences, most were rare, though some public TCRs appeared in many donors.

The rearrangement joins TRBV6-5 to TRBJ1-3; D may be TRBD1 (5 bases). The TCR originated in a woman in her twenties or thirties in good health and CMV-seronegative. Sequencing input: PBMCs. DNA for the CDR3: TGTGCCAGCAGTGCGACAGTAAACTCTGGAAACACCATATATTTT. The encoded protein is CASSATVNSGNTIYF.